Sequencing of this T cell receptor (beta chain) was carried out in a study of T cells expressing NK-cell markers. Study summary: There were seven HCMV-seropositive donors and one seronegative donor among the eight sequenced.

There are 17 residues in the CDR3. Germline CDR1 SGDLS, CDR2 YYNGEE. From the 5' RACE reads, TCRdb lists one entry per CDR3 protein and no DNA. The sample features around 280,000 distinct CDR3 sequences, with 0.39% in its top ten. Sequenced sample: blood T cells: a sorted CD56 or NKG2C T cell subset, CD4+ or CD8+ T cells, or bulk PBMC T cells (not recorded which). The chain has TRBV9 and TRBJ2-1; TCRdb selects TRBD1, and the lack of DNA leaves this call unchecked. The sequence was obtained from a young man in good health. The CDR3 sequence is CASSPNPGGQTDNEQFF.